A selection of T cell receptor beta chains follows, all from one sample in a study of cytomegalovirus exposure and HLA in healthy donors. Assay used: immunoSEQ multiplex PCR; TCRdb lists only in-frame clones, some missing. This sample has fewer than 200,000 clones, with about 70% found just once. The sequencing sample was made of PBMCs. The receptor source for this set is a young woman in good health and CMV-seropositive. Both conserved end residues are part of each CDR3. The order of the fields is CDR3 protein, CDR3 DNA, D gene, V gene, clone size, J gene. A D gene is named only where the DNA matches it firmly. Clone size appears in some rows only: once, few, many, or a class for an expanded clone.

CDR3: CASHRGAYTPDTQYF; DNA: TGTGCCAGCCACCGGGGGGCTTACACCCCAGATACGCAGTATTTT; D: -; V: TRBV6-1; size: -; J: TRBJ2-3
CDR3: CASTGTQGSNQPQHF; DNA: TGTGCCAGCACTGGAACCCAGGGAAGCAATCAGCCCCAGCATTTT; D: -; V: TRBV7-2; size: -; J: TRBJ1-5
CDR3: CATMGLLQETQYF; DNA: TGTGCCACCATGGGACTACTCCAAGAGACCCAGTACTTC; D: TRBD2; V: TRBV27; size: few; J: TRBJ2-5
CDR3: CASSQPQGRGEKLFF; DNA: TGTGCCAGCAGCCAACCACAGGGGCGAGGGGAAAAACTGTTTTTT; D: TRBD1; V: TRBV4-2; size: -; J: TRBJ1-4
CDR3: CASSLVLGEYYGYTF; DNA: TGTGCCAGCAGCTTGGTACTGGGAGAATACTATGGCTACACCTTC; D: -; V: TRBV5-6; size: -; J: TRBJ1-2
CDR3: CASSLTAVYNEQFF; DNA: TGCGCCAGCAGCTTGACGGCGGTATACAATGAGCAGTTCTTC; D: -; V: TRBV5-1; size: -; J: TRBJ2-1
CDR3: CASSPSDRGLRGYTF; DNA: TGTGCCAGCAGCCCCTCGGACAGGGGGCTTCGTGGCTACACCTTC; D: TRBD1; V: TRBV28; size: -; J: TRBJ1-2
CDR3: CSVEGRNEKLFF; DNA: TGCAGCGTCGAGGGCAGGAATGAAAAACTGTTTTTT; D: -; V: TRBV29-1; size: few; J: TRBJ1-4
CDR3: CASRAWGTARQETQYF; DNA: TGTGCCAGCAGGGCGTGGGGGACAGCGAGACAAGAGACCCAGTACTTC; D: TRBD1; V: TRBV2; size: -; J: TRBJ2-5
CDR3: CASSQVQASYEQYF; DNA: TGTGCCAGCAGCCAAGTACAGGCCTCCTACGAGCAGTACTTC; D: -; V: TRBV4-2; size: -; J: TRBJ2-7
CDR3: CAISGQETGNYGYTF; DNA: TGTGCCATCAGTGGACAAGAAACAGGGAACTATGGCTACACCTTC; D: -; V: TRBV10-3; size: -; J: TRBJ1-2
CDR3: CASSRTGINEKLFF; DNA: TGTGCCAGCAGCCGAACAGGAATTAATGAAAAACTGTTTTTT; D: -; V: TRBV9; size: -; J: TRBJ1-4
CDR3: CASGQGLGGELFF; DNA: TGTGCCAGCGGGCAGGGTTTGGGCGGGGAGCTGTTTTTT; D: -; V: TRBV11-1; size: -; J: TRBJ2-2
CDR3: CASSPDWEGEAFF; DNA: TGTGCCAGCAGTCCGGACTGGGAGGGGGAAGCTTTCTTT; D: -; V: TRBV27; size: -; J: TRBJ1-1
CDR3: CASSLLGLAGGDEQFF; DNA: TGTGCCAGCAGCTTGTTGGGGCTAGCGGGAGGGGATGAGCAGTTCTTC; D: TRBD2; V: TRBV5-4; size: -; J: TRBJ2-1
CDR3: CSVHRQINTEAFF; DNA: TGCAGCGTTCATAGACAGATAAACACTGAAGCTTTCTTT; D: -; V: TRBV29-1; size: -; J: TRBJ1-1
CDR3: CASGQVRETQYF; DNA: TGTGCCAGTGGACAGGTCCGGGAGACCCAGTACTTC; D: TRBD1; V: TRBV2; size: -; J: TRBJ2-5
CDR3: CAILPQGNYGYTF; DNA: TGTGCCATCCTCCCCCAGGGTAACTATGGCTACACCTTC; D: -; V: TRBV28; size: few; J: TRBJ1-2
CDR3: CASSPQGVGDTQYF; DNA: TGTGCCAGCAGCCCACAGGGGGTGGGAGATACGCAGTATTTT; D: TRBD1; V: TRBV7-9; size: -; J: TRBJ2-3
CDR3: CASRTTPGQLYEQYF; DNA: TGTGCCAGCAGGACAACTCCGGGACAACTCTACGAGCAGTACTTC; D: -; V: TRBV6-1; size: -; J: TRBJ2-7
CDR3: CASSQMWRGGLYEQYF; DNA: TGTGCCAGCAGCCAAATGTGGCGGGGGGGCCTCTACGAGCAGTACTTC; D: TRBD2; V: TRBV4-2; size: -; J: TRBJ2-7
CDR3: CASSLAGGNFAEAFF; DNA: TGCGCCAGCAGCTTGGCCGGGGGGAATTTTGCTGAAGCTTTCTTT; D: -; V: TRBV5-1; size: few; J: TRBJ1-1
CDR3: CASSPSGSIAGTYNEQFF; DNA: TGTGCCAGCAGCCCCTCGGGGAGCATAGCGGGGACCTACAATGAGCAGTTCTTC; D: TRBD2; V: TRBV7-9; size: -; J: TRBJ2-1
CDR3: CASSPQNLLNSPLHF; DNA: TGTGCCAGCAGCCCGCAGAACCTCCTTAATTCACCCCTCCACTTT; D: -; V: TRBV5-6; size: once; J: TRBJ1-6
CDR3: CASSLASGQGVSTEAFF; DNA: TGCGCCAGCAGCTTGGCCTCGGGACAGGGGGTCTCCACTGAAGCTTTCTTT; D: TRBD1; V: TRBV5-1; size: few; J: TRBJ1-1
CDR3: CASSEAGASVDTQYF; DNA: TGTGCCAGCAGTGAAGCAGGGGCTAGCGTCGATACGCAGTATTTT; D: -; V: TRBV2; size: -; J: TRBJ2-3
CDR3: CASSFDRNTEAFF; DNA: TGTGCCAGCAGTTTCGACAGGAACACTGAAGCTTTCTTT; D: -; V: TRBV6-4; size: -; J: TRBJ1-1